A single sample gave rise to the 5 T cell receptor beta chains below, sequenced in a study of blood T cell repertoires in COVID-19 (dated by TCRdb to 2020 to 2021). Library preparation was by the immunoSEQ multiplex PCR assay. TCRdb stores this immuneACCESS table with in-frame sequences only. Part of the clones is absent; in the studies checked, under half of the shortfall reflects unresolved V genes, and no reason is known for the rest. The sample includes 110,000 or so clones, with approximately 89% observed a single time. The top ten clones comprise about 6.1% of the sample. Sample: peripheral blood. These receptor sequences come from a woman aged 60-70 years with COVID-19, enrolled during active disease.

The J gene is TRBJ2-1, the V gene TRBV4-1; 8 positions match TRBD1. Germline V gives CDR1 MGHRA, CDR2 YSYEKL. Losses at the gene ends were 0 bases for V and 4 bases for J; bases not matched to a gene: 2. CDR3 size: 15 residues. CDR3: CASSQEGQEYNEQFF. In DNA, the CDR3 is TGCGCCAGCAGCCAAGAGGGACAGGAGTACAATGAGCAGTTCTTC.

The chain uses TRBV9 and TRBJ1-2; D is possibly TRBD1 (6 bases). The CDR3 runs 18 residues. Trimming left V 0 bases short and J 1 base short, with 19 bases between. Germline lookup yields CDR1 SGDLS and CDR2 YYNGEE. The CDR3 nucleotides read TGTGCCAGCAGCGTAGGTCCCGCCAGGGGTGACCTTAACTATGGCTACACCTTC. It translates to CASSVGPARGDLNYGYTF.

This chain joins TRBV14 and TRBJ1-2, with a weak D call TRBD1 (6 bases). The germline gives CDR1 SGHDN, CDR2 FVKESK. The CDR3 length is 15 residues. The germline V and J ends were trimmed by 5 bases and 4 bases, with 17 bases remaining between them. The DNA for the CDR3 is TGTGCCAGCAGCGGTATCACAGGGAGGGCCTATGGCTACACCTTC. Protein sequence: CASSGITGRAYGYTF.

The chain carries TRBV27 and TRBJ1-2; 8 nucleotides line up with TRBD1. Germline CDR1 MNHEY, CDR2 SMNVEV (reference sequence). V lost 4 bases and J lost 0; bases outside the gene matches: 4. The CDR3 is 15 amino acids. The CDR3 nucleotides are TGTGCCAGCAGTTCCCAGGGGGCGGCTAACTATGGCTACACCTTC. Its translation: CASSSQGAANYGYTF.

This chain links TRBV5-5 with TRBJ1-1, with a weak D call TRBD1 (5 bases). The CDR3 is 14 amino acids. CDR1 is SGHKS and CDR2 is YYEKEE in the germline V gene (reference sequence). V was clipped by 1 base and J by 4 bases, with 11 bases between them. CDR3 in amino acids: CASSLQGGGTEAFF. The CDR3 coding sequence is TGTGCCAGCAGCTTGCAGGGAGGTGGCACTGAAGCTTTCTTT.